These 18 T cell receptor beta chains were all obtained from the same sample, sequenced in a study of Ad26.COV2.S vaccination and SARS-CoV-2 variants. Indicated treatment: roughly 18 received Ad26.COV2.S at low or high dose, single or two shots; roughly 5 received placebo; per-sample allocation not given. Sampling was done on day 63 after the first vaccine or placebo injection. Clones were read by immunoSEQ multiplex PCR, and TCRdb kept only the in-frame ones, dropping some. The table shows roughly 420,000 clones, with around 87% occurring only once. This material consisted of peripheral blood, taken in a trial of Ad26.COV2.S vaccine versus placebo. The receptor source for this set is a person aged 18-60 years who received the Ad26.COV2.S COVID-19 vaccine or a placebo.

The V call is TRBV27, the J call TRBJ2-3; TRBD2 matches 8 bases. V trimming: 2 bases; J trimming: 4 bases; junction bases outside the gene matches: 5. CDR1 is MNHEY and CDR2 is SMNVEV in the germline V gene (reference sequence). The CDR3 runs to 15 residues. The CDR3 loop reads CASSLNSGAPDTQYF. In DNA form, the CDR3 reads TGTGCCAGCAGTTTAAATAGCGGGGCCCCAGATACGCAGTATTTT.

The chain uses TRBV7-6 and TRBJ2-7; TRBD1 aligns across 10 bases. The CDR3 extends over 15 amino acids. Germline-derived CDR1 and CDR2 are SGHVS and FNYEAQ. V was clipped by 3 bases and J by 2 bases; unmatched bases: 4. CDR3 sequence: CASSLGDRGAYEQYF. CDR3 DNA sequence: TGTGCCAGCAGCTTGGGGGACAGGGGTGCCTACGAGCAGTACTTC. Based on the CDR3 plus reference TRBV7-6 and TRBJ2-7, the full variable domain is GAGVSQSPRYKVTKRGQDVALRCDPISGHVSLYWYRQALGQGPEFLTYFNYEAQQDKSGLPNDRFSAERPEGSISTLTIQRTEQRDSAMYRCASSLGDRGAYEQYFGPGTRLTVT.

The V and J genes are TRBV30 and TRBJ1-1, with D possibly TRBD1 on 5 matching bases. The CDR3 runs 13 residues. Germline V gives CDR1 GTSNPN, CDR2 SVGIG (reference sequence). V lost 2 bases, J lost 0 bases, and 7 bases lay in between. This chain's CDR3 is CAWSQGMNTEAFF. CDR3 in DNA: TGTGCCTGGAGTCAGGGAATGAACACTGAAGCTTTCTTT.

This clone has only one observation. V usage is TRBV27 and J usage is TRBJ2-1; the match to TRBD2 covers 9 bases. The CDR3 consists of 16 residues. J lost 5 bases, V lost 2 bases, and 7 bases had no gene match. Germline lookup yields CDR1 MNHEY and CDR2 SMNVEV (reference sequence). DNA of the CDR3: TGTGCCAGCAGTTTACTTAGCGGGGGCCAACACAATGAGCAGTTCTTC. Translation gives CASSLLSGGQHNEQFF.

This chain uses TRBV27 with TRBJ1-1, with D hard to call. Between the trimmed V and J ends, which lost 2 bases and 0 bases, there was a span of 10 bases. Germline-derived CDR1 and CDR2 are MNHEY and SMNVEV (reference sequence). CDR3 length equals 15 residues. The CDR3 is CASSLTRGVNTEAFF. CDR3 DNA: TGTGCCAGCAGTTTAACTCGCGGGGTGAACACTGAAGCTTTCTTT.

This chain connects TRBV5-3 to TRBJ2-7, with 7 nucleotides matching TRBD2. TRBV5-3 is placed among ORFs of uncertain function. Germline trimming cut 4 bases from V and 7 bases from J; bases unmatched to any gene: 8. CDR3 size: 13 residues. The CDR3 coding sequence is TGTGCCAGAAGCGACCCGTCCGGGGGGGAGCAGTACTTC. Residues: CARSDPSGGEQYF.

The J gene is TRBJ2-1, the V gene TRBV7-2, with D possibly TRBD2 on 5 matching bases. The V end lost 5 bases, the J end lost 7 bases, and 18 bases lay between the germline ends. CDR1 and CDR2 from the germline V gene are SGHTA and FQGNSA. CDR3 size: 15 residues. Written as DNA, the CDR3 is TGTGCCAGCAGCCCCGCGGGCCCCACGGGGAATGAGCAGTTCTTC. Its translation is CASSPAGPTGNEQFF.

The CDR3, as DNA: TGTGCCAGCAGCCCAGGGACAGGGTTTCCTCAGTACTTC. Protein product: CASSPGTGFPQYF. The J gene is TRBJ2-4, the V gene TRBV7-3; TRBD1 aligns across 9 bases. The CDR3 totals 13 residues. The V gene end was trimmed by 5 bases and the J gene end by 12 bases; junction bases not matched to a gene: 8. Germline loops: CDR1 SGHTA, CDR2 FQGTGA.

The CDR3 region has the DNA TGCAGTGTTTTGAGGGGGCAGGAGCAGTACTTC. Its translation: CSVLRGQEQYF. The V gene is TRBV20-1, the J gene TRBJ2-7, with 7 bases fitting TRBD1. There are 11 residues in the CDR3. The V gene end was trimmed by 7 bases and the J gene end by 7 bases; junction bases not matched to a gene: 7. Per the germline V gene, CDR1 is DFQATT and CDR2 is SNEGSKA (reference sequence).

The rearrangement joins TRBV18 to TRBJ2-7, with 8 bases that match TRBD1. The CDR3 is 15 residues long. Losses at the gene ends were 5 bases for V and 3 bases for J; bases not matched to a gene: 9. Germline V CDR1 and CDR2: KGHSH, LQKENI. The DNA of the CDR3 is TGTGCCAGCTCATCTCGACAGGGGACCCTCTACGAGCAGTACTTC. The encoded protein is CASSSRQGTLYEQYF.

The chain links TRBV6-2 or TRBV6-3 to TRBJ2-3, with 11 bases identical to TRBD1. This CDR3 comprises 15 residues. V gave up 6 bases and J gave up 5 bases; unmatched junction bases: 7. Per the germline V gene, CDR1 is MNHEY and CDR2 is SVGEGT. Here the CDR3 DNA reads TGTGCCAGCAGCCAGACGGGACAGGGGGTAGATACGCAGTATTTT. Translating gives CASSQTGQGVDTQYF.

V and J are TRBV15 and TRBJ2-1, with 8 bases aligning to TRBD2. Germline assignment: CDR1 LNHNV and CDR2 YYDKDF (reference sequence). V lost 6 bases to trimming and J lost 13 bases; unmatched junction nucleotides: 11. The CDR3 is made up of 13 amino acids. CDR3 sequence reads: CATRASGLAGQFF. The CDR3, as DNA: TGTGCCACCAGAGCAAGCGGACTAGCTGGCCAGTTCTTC.

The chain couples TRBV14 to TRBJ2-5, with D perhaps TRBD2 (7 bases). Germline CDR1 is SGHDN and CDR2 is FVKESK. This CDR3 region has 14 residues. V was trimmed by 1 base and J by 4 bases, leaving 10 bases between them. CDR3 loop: CASSQGGGRETQYF. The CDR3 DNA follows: TGTGCCAGCAGCCAAGGCGGGGGCCGAGAGACCCAGTACTTC.

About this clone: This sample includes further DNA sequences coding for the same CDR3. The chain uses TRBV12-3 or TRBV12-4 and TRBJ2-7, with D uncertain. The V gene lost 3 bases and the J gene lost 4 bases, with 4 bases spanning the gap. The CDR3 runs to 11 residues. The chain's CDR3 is CASSFSYEQYF. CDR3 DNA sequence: TGTGCCAGCAGTTTCAGTTACGAGCAGTACTTC.

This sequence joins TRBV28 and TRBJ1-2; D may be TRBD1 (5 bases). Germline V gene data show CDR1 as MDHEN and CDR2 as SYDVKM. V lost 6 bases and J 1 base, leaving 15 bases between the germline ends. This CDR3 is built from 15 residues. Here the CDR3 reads CASSRGVGVNYGYTF. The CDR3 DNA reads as TGTGCCAGCAGCCGGGGGGTTGGAGTTAACTATGGCTACACCTTC.

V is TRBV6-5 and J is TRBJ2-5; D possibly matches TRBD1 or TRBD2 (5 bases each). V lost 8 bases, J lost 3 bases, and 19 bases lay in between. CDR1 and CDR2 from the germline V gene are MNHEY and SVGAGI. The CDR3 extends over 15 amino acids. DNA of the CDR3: TGTGCCAGCGTACGGGGCAGGGCTGGAGAAGAGACCCAGTACTTC. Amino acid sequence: CASVRGRAGEETQYF.

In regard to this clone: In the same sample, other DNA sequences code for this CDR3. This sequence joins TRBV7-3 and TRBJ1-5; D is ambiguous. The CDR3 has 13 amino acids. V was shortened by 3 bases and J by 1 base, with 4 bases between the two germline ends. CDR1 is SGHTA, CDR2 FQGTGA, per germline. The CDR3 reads CASSLDSNQPQHF. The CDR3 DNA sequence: TGTGCCAGCAGCTTGGACAGCAATCAGCCCCAGCATTTT.

CDR3 in amino acids: CASSAYTDAAYGYTF. The CDR3 DNA sequence: TGTGCCAGCAGCGCCTACACAGATGCCGCCTATGGCTACACCTTC. The rearrangement uses TRBV3-1 (or the pseudogene TRBV3-2) and TRBJ1-2; D is unresolved. The germline gives CDR1 LGHDT, CDR2 YNNKEL (reference sequence). The V gene lost 5 bases and the J gene lost 4 bases, with 17 bases spanning the gap. The CDR3 consists of 15 residues.